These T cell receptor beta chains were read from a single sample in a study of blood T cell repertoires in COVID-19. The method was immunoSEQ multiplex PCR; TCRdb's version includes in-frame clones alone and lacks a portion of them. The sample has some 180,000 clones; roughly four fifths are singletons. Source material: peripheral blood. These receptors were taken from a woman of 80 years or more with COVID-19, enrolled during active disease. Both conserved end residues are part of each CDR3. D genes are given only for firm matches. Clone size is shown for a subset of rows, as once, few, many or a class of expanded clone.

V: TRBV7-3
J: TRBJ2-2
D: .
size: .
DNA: TGTGCCAGCAGCCCCTCCTCCGCGAACACCGGGGAGCTGTTTTTT
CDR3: CASSPSSANTGELFF

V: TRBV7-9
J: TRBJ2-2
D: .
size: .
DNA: TGTGCCAGCAGCTCGCCCACCAGGGTCACCGGGGAGCTGTTTTTT
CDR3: CASSSPTRVTGELFF

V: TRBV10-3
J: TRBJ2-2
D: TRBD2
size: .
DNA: TGTGCCATCACCGCGGGAGGGGCGAATGGTGGGGAGCTGTTTTTT
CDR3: CAITAGGANGGELFF

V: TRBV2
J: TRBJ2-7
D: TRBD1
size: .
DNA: TGTGCCAGCAGCTCGGACAGGGACGAGCAGTACTTC
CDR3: CASSSDRDEQYF

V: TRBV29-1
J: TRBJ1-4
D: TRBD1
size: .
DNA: TGCAGCGTGGCCGGGACAGATAATGAAAAACTGTTTTTT
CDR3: CSVAGTDNEKLFF

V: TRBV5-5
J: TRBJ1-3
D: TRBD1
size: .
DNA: TGTGCCAGCAGCTTGGGGGACAGGGCCCTAAACACCATATATTTT
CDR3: CASSLGDRALNTIYF

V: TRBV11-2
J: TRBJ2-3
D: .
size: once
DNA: TGTGCCAGCAGCTGGGCGCCCACGGCAGATACGCAGTATTTT
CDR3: CASSWAPTADTQYF

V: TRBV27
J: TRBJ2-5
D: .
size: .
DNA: TGTGCCAGCAGTTTGGATCACGGAGCAGAGACCCAGTACTTC
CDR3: CASSLDHGAETQYF

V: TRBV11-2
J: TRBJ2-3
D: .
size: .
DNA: TGTGCCAGCAGTCTTGCCGGGGTTAGCACAGATACGCAGTATTTT
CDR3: CASSLAGVSTDTQYF

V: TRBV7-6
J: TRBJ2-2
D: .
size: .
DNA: TGTGCCAGCAGCTTAGCCGCCCTGGAGTACACCGGGGAGCTGTTTTTT
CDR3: CASSLAALEYTGELFF

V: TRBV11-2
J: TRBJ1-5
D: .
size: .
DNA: TGTGCCAGCAGCTTAAGTGGGGCCTCCAATCAGCCCCAGCATTTT
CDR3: CASSLSGASNQPQHF

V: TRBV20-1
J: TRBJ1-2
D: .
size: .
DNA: TGCAGTGCTAGTACGACAGTAAACTATGGCTACACCTTC
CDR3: CSASTTVNYGYTF

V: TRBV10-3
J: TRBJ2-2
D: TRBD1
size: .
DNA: TGTGCCATCACCGGGGACAGGGATACCGGGGAGCTGTTTTTT
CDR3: CAITGDRDTGELFF

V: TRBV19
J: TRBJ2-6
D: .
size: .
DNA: TGTGCGAGTCAACCCCGGCAGGGTTTAAGAGGGGCCAACGTCCTGACTTTC
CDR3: CASQPRQGLRGANVLTF

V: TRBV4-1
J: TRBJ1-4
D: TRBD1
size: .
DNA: TGCGCCAGCAGCAGGGGGACAGTCGCGAAACTGTTTTTT
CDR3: CASSRGTVAKLFF

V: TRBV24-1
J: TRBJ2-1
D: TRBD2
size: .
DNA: TGTGCCACCAGTGATCGACCGGGACTCCGGGGGGGCGCGGGAGATCGGTACAATGAGCAGTTCTTC
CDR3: CATSDRPGLRGGAGDRYNEQFF

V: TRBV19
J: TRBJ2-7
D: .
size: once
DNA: TGTGCCAGTGGCGTCGGTAGCAGCTACGAGCAGTACTTC
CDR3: CASGVGSSYEQYF

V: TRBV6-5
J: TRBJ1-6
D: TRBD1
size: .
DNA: TGTGCCAGCAGTTCCGGGACAGGGGCGGATTCACCCCTCCACTTT
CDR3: CASSSGTGADSPLHF

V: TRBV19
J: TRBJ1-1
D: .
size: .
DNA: TGTGCCAGTAGCCCACCGATTTGGAAGGGGACTGAAGCTTTCTTT
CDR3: CASSPPIWKGTEAFF

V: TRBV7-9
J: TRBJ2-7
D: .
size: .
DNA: TGTGCCAGCAGCTTAGGAGGGAACAACGAGCAGTACTTC
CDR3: CASSLGGNNEQYF

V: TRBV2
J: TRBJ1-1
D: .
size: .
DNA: TGTGCCAGCAGTATGGGGGCTCTAGCTTTCTTT
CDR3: CASSMGALAFF

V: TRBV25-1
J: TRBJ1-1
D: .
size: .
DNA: TGTGCCAGCAGTGAATGGGACAACATGAACACTGAAGCTTTCTTT
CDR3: CASSEWDNMNTEAFF

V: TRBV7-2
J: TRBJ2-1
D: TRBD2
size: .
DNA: TGTGCCAGCAGCTTAGCCGGGACTAGCTCCTACAATGAGCAGTTCTTC
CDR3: CASSLAGTSSYNEQFF

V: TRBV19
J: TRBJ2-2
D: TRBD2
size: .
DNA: TGTGCCAGTAGTGGTGGCGGGGGGTACACCGGGGAGCTGTTTTTT
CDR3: CASSGGGGYTGELFF

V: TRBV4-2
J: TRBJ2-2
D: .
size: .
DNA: TGTGCCAGCAGCCAAGAGGCAGGGGACACCGGGGAGCTGTTTTTT
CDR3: CASSQEAGDTGELFF

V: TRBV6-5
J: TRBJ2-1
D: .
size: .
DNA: TGTGCCAGCAGCAGGGACACGTACAATGAGCAGTTCTTC
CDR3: CASSRDTYNEQFF